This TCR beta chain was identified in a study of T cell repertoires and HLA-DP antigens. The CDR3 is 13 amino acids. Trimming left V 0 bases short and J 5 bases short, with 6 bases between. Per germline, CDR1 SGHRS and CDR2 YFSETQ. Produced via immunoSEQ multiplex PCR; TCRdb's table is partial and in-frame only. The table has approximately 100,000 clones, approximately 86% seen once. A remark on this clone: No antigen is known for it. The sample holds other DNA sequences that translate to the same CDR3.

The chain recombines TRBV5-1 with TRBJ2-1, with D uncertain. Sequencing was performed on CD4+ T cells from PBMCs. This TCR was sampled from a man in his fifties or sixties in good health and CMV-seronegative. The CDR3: CASSLVVDNEQFF. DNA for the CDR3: TGCGCCAGCAGCTTGGTTGTTGACAATGAGCAGTTCTTC. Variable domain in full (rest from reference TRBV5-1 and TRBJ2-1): KAGVTQTPRYLIKTRGQQVTLSCSPISGHRSVSWYQQTPGQGLQFLFEYFSETQRNKGNFPGRFSGRQFSNSRSEMNVSTLELGDSALYLCASSLVVDNEQFFGPGTRLTVL.